The 31 T cell receptor beta chains below were found in one sample sequenced in a study of spatial heterogeneity in lung cancer. The time point is: blood at routine non-recurrence follow-up after resection. MiXCR was run by TCRdb on the 5' RACE reads, yielding one entry per CDR3 protein. Counted here are around 45,000 distinct CDR3 sequences, about 23% occurring once; the ten biggest clones make up roughly 7.2%. The sample in question was PBMCs, obtained at follow-up. The receptors derive from a female donor with early-stage non-small cell lung cancer.

The V call is TRBV6-1, the J call TRBJ2-2, with D unclear. The CDR3 is 17 amino acids. The V and J ends lost 8 bases and 7 bases respectively, with 26 bases between them. Looked up from germline, CDR1 is MNHNS and CDR2 is SASEGT. DNA of the CDR3: TGTGCCAGCGGAGTTGAGGTGGTCGGTTTGTACGACGGGGAGCTGTTTTTT. It specifies CASGVEVVGLYDGELFF.

The table lists this clonotype with many counts. The chain employs TRBV7-2 and TRBJ1-2; TRBD1 matches 7 bases. Germline-derived CDR1 and CDR2 are SGHTA and FQGNSA. V shed 5 bases, J shed 3 bases, and the junction held 3 bases outside the gene matches. This CDR3 is built from 13 residues. DNA of the CDR3: TGTGCCAGCAGCGCCGGACAGGACTATGGCTACACCTTC. This codes for CASSAGQDYGYTF. The full variable domain, in which reference TRBV7-2 and TRBJ1-2 provide the parts outside the CDR3, is GAGVSQSPSNKVTEKGKDVELRCDPISGHTALYWYRQSLGQGLEFLIYFQGNSAPDKSGLPSDRFSAERTGGSVSTLTIQRTQQEDSAVYLCASSAGQDYGYTFGSGTRLTVV.

This chain links TRBV28 with TRBJ2-1; 14 nucleotides align to TRBD2. There are 18 residues in the CDR3. Unmatched junction bases numbered 12, after V lost 9 bases and J lost 2 bases. Germline CDR1 and CDR2: MDHEN and SYDVKM. The CDR3 coding sequence is TGTGCCAGTGTCGGGACTAGCGGGAGAGGGTGGGCCTACAATGAGCAGTTCTTC. Its protein is CASVGTSGRGWAYNEQFF.

The table lists this clonotype with a few counts. This chain connects TRBV18 to TRBJ2-5; D not certain. Deletions cut 8 bases from V and 4 bases from J, with 8 bases between. The CDR3 length is 11 residues. The germline V gene has CDR1 KGHSH and CDR2 LQKENI. The CDR3: CASTYRETQYF. CDR3 in DNA: TGTGCCAGCACTTACCGAGAGACCCAGTACTTC.

The chain combines TRBV30 with TRBJ1-6, with unresolved D. The germline V gene has CDR1 GTSNPN and CDR2 SVGIG (reference sequence). CDR3 length: 13 amino acids. V was trimmed by 0 bases and J by 7 bases, leaving 7 bases between them. The CDR3 DNA reads as TGTGCCTGGAGTGTAACTCGGAATTCACCCCTCCACTTT. Protein: CAWSVTRNSPLHF. Drawing the rest from reference TRBV30 and TRBJ1-6, the complete variable domain is SQTIHQWPATLVQPVGSPLSLECTVEGTSNPNLYWYRQAAGRGLQLLFYSVGIGQISSEVPQNLSASRPQDRQFILSSKKLLLSDSGFYLCAWSVTRNSPLHFGNGTRLTVT.

The V call is TRBV5-6, the J call TRBJ2-2, with a possible D match to TRBD2 (5 bases). The CDR3 loop spans 16 amino acids. The V gene lost 4 bases and the J gene lost 6 bases, with 19 bases spanning the gap. Germline V gene lookup returns CDR1 SGHDT and CDR2 YYEEEE. CDR3 nucleotide sequence: TGTGCCAGCAGCATCAAGACTAACCGATGGGCCGGGGAGCTGTTTTTT. This gives the protein CASSIKTNRWAGELFF.

V usage is TRBV11-2 and J usage is TRBJ1-3, with a possible D match to TRBD1 (6 bases). The CDR3 loop spans 15 amino acids. Germline CDR1 SGHAT, CDR2 FQNNGV. Trimming took off 5 bases at V and 4 bases at J, with 15 bases between the two ends. CDR3 loop: CASSPHPRGGNTIYF. The DNA for the CDR3 is TGTGCCAGCAGCCCCCACCCCAGGGGAGGAAACACCATATATTTT. The whole variable domain, remainder taken from reference TRBV11-2 and TRBJ1-3, is EAGVAQSPRYKIIEKRQSVAFWCNPISGHATLYWYQQILGQGPKLLIQFQNNGVVDDSQLPKDRFSAERLKGVDSTLKIQPAKLEDSAVYLCASSPHPRGGNTIYFGEGSWLTVV.

The count of this clonotype is one. The chain is built from TRBV12-3 or TRBV12-4 and TRBJ1-2; D not resolved. Trimming removed 7 bases from V and 5 bases from J, with 14 bases in between. This CDR3 is 13 amino acids long. The DNA of the CDR3 is TGTGCCAGCACCTACTCCGGGTTTTATGGCTACACCTTC. Its translation is CASTYSGFYGYTF.

This clonotype was found many times. This chain joins TRBV3-1 and TRBJ2-1, with a tentative D call TRBD2 (6 bases). V was cut by 2 bases and J by 0 bases, with 17 bases left in between. The CDR3 covers 18 residues. Germline values: CDR1 LGHDT, CDR2 YNNKEL (reference sequence). CDR3 in DNA: TGTGCCAGCAGCCAACTACCCGTTCTAGCGAGCTCCTACAATGAGCAGTTCTTC. Protein sequence: CASSQLPVLASSYNEQFF.

The chain links TRBV5-6 to TRBJ2-5; the match to TRBD2 covers 9 bases. The CDR3 covers 14 residues. Germline loops: CDR1 SGHDT, CDR2 YYEEEE. Trimming cost V 4 bases and J 3 bases; bases outside gene matches: 4. The CDR3 DNA reads TGTGCCAGCAGCCCGATAGCGGGAGAAGAGACCCAGTACTTC. It encodes CASSPIAGEETQYF.

This clonotype was found a few times. The chain has TRBV9 and TRBJ2-7; weak D call: TRBD2 (5 bases). The V gene lost 2 bases and the J gene lost 2 bases, with 14 bases spanning the gap. In germline, CDR1 is SGDLS, CDR2 YYNGEE. The CDR3 runs 15 residues. CDR3 sequence: CASSVRSGNTYEQYF. DNA for the CDR3: TGTGCCAGCAGCGTGCGATCCGGGAACACCTACGAGCAGTACTTC.

This clonotype appeared many times. The J gene is TRBJ2-1, the V gene TRBV7-9, with 10 nucleotides matching TRBD2. The CDR3 sequence is 15 residues long. V dropped 6 bases and J dropped 2; count of bases not matched to a gene: 4. Germline CDR1 is SEHNR and CDR2 is FQNEAQ (reference sequence). The CDR3 spells CASRSSGGAYNEQFF. CDR3 coding DNA: TGTGCCAGCAGATCGAGCGGGGGGGCCTACAATGAGCAGTTCTTC.

Comments on this clonotype: A much larger clone sits a single nucleotide away, making a read error possible. This rearrangement joins TRBV4-2 to TRBJ2-3; tentative D call: TRBD2 (6 bases). CDR1 LGHNA and CDR2 YNFKEQ come from the germline V gene. The CDR3 totals 12 residues. In DNA, the CDR3 is TGTGCCTGCAGGAGAGCGGGAGATACGCAGTATTTT. Translated, it gives CACRRAGDTQYF.

This clonotype was counted between two and nine times. V is TRBV10-3 and J is TRBJ2-1, with a tentative D call TRBD1 (6 bases). Trimming shortened V by 6 bases and J by 4 bases, and 10 bases separated the two germline ends. This CDR3 has 13 amino acids. Germline V gives CDR1 ENHRY, CDR2 SYGVKD. In nucleotides, the CDR3 is TGTGCCATCAGGGACAGTGTATACAATGAGCAGTTCTTC. Translation gives CAIRDSVYNEQFF.

This clonotype was counted at least ten times. This rearrangement joins TRBV7-2 to TRBJ1-2; D is undetermined. There are 12 residues in the CDR3. V lost 0 bases and J lost 5, with 4 bases in between. CDR1 SGHTA and CDR2 FQGNSA come from the germline V gene. In DNA, the CDR3 is TGTGCCAGCAGCTTAGCAAATTATGGCTACACCTTC. Translation: CASSLANYGYTF.

In this sample, this clonotype turned up many times. The chain links TRBV28 to TRBJ1-5; D perhaps matches TRBD1 (5 bases). Trimming stripped 5 bases from V and 4 bases from J, with 12 bases between. CDR1 and CDR2 (germline): MDHEN, SYDVKM. This CDR3 is built from 14 residues. The CDR3 spells CASSPGTGNQPQHF. The CDR3, as DNA: TGTGCCAGCAGTCCGGGGACGGGGAATCAGCCCCAGCATTTT.

This chain joins TRBV20-1 and TRBJ2-7; 8 positions match TRBD2. Germline V gives CDR1 DFQATT, CDR2 SNEGSKA (reference sequence). The CDR3 is 15 amino acids. Trimming cost V 3 bases and J 4 bases; bases outside gene matches: 11. The CDR3 DNA sequence: TGCAGTGCTAGCGACCGGCGGGAGGCCACTTACGAGCAGTACTTC. Protein sequence: CSASDRREATYEQYF.

This clonotype was counted between two and nine times. The chain uses TRBV28 and TRBJ1-5; D unclear. The CDR3 is 12 amino acids. Trimming cost V 6 bases and J 7 bases, with 10 bases left between them. CDR1 and CDR2 (germline): MDHEN, SYDVKM. The CDR3 DNA follows: TGTGCCAGCAGAGAGGGAAGGCAGCCCCAGCATTTT. Its protein is CASREGRQPQHF.

This clonotype was seen more than once but under ten times. This sequence joins TRBV19 and TRBJ1-2, with D hard to call. CDR1 and CDR2 (germline): LNHDA, SQIVND (reference sequence). CDR3 length: 14 amino acids. The germline V and J ends were trimmed by 3 bases and 5 bases, with 13 bases remaining between them. The CDR3 nucleotides read TGTGCCAGTAGTATTTTGGCAGGAGGGTATGGCTACACCTTC. Translated: CASSILAGGYGYTF.

About this clonotype itself: Just one base apart from a much larger clone, this may be a read error. The rearrangement links TRBV11-2 to TRBJ2-1, with 7 bases matching TRBD1. The germline CDR1 and CDR2 sequences are SGHAT and FQNNGV. CDR3 length equals 13 residues. CDR3 nucleotide sequence: TGTGCCAGCAGCTTGGACAGGTTGTATGAGCGGTTCTTC. It encodes CASSLDRLYERFF.

This clonotype was seen at least ten times. The rearrangement links TRBV4-1 to TRBJ2-1, with TRBD1 matching over 12 bases. J gave up 6 bases and V 0 bases, and 3 bases lay outside the gene matches. The CDR3 totals 16 residues. The V gene's germline CDR1 is MGHRA and CDR2 YSYEKL. CDR3 loop: CASSQEGQGAINEQFF. The DNA of the CDR3 is TGCGCCAGCAGCCAAGAGGGACAGGGGGCAATCAATGAGCAGTTCTTC.

This chain connects TRBV28 to TRBJ2-1; TRBD2 aligns across 12 bases. Germline V CDR1 and CDR2: MDHEN, SYDVKM. The junction had 8 bases not matched to a gene; V was cut back by 4 bases and J by 10 bases. The CDR3 is 15 residues long. CDR3 residues: CASSSTSGRMKEQFF. The DNA of the CDR3 is TGTGCCAGCAGTTCGACTAGCGGGAGAATGAAGGAGCAGTTCTTC.

The sample holds a few counts of this clonotype. The J gene is TRBJ2-1, the V gene TRBV7-9; D is unclear. CDR1 is SEHNR and CDR2 is FQNEAQ in the germline V gene (reference sequence). The CDR3 totals 16 residues. Trimming took 5 bases from V and 0 from J, leaving 14 bases between them. The CDR3 DNA is TGTGCCAGCAGCGCTAGACTGGTAAGCTCCTACAATGAGCAGTTCTTC. As protein: CASSARLVSSYNEQFF.

This CDR3 reads CASSSGAYNEQFF. The DNA of the CDR3 is TGTGCCAGCTCATCGGGGGCATACAATGAGCAGTTCTTC. The chain is built from TRBV18 and TRBJ2-1, with D perhaps TRBD1 or TRBD2 (6 bases each). V lost 5 bases and J lost 4, with 9 bases in between. The CDR3 runs to 13 residues. CDR1 is KGHSH and CDR2 is LQKENI in the germline V gene.

On this clonotype: At one end, the junction sequence differs from germline, possibly due to a read error. The J gene is TRBJ1-4, the V gene TRBV7-9, with TRBD1 matching over 7 bases. Germline lookup yields CDR1 SEHNR and CDR2 FQNEAQ (reference sequence). The CDR3 covers 13 residues. CDR3: CVSSLTGLEKLFF. The CDR3 DNA reads TGTGTCAGCAGCTTGACAGGGCTCGAAAAACTGTTTTTT.

J is TRBJ1-2 and V is TRBV2; D is possibly TRBD1 (5 bases). The CDR3 extends over 13 amino acids. Germline loops: CDR1 SNHLY, CDR2 FYNNEI. V was cut by 4 bases and J by 7 bases, with 13 bases left in between. The CDR3 DNA follows: TGTGCCAGCAGTGTTGGGGCTGGGTCTGGCTACACCTTC. This translates into CASSVGAGSGYTF.

This clonotype has a handful of counts. V gene TRBV7-2 combines with J gene TRBJ2-7; 9 nucleotides align to TRBD1. Germline V lookup: CDR1 SGHTA, CDR2 FQGNSA. There are 14 residues in the CDR3. The V gene end was trimmed by 5 bases and the J gene end by 5 bases; junction bases not matched to a gene: 7. The CDR3 coding sequence is TGTGCCAGCAGCCTGGACAGGGGTCACAACGAGCAGTACTTC. Protein product: CASSLDRGHNEQYF.

The gene calls are TRBV18 and TRBJ2-1, with 8 bases lining up with TRBD2. CDR1 KGHSH and CDR2 LQKENI come from the germline V gene. The trim removed 2 bases at V and 4 bases at J, leaving 10 bases unmatched. The CDR3 sequence is 17 residues long. Here the CDR3 DNA reads TGTGCCAGCTCACCATCGATAGAACTAGCGGCTTACAATGAGCAGTTCTTC. This encodes CASSPSIELAAYNEQFF.

The rearrangement links TRBV5-1 to TRBJ1-1, with D possibly matching TRBD1 (6 bases). Germline CDR1 is SGHRS and CDR2 is YFSETQ. The length of the CDR3 is 14 residues. The V end was cut by 6 bases, the J end by 1 base, with 13 bases between. The CDR3 DNA sequence: TGCGCCAGCAAAGGGATGGGACAGAACACTGAAGCTTTCTTT. Translating it yields CASKGMGQNTEAFF.

The chain recombines TRBV2 with TRBJ2-5; D remains unclear. Per the germline V gene, CDR1 is SNHLY and CDR2 is FYNNEI. Trimming cost V 8 bases and J 5 bases, with 6 bases left between them. There are 10 residues in the CDR3. The CDR3 spells CASGGETQYF. The CDR3 coding sequence is TGTGCCAGCGGTGGGGAGACCCAGTACTTC. The variable domain in full, completed from reference TRBV2 and TRBJ2-5, reads EPEVTQTPSHQVTQMGQEVILRCVPISNHLYFYWYRQILGQKVEFLVSFYNNEISEKSEIFDDQFSVERPDGSNFTLKIRSTKLEDSAMYFCASGGETQYFGPGTRLLVL.

The V call is TRBV7-3, the J call TRBJ2-5; the match to TRBD2 covers 12 bases. The CDR3 has 16 amino acids. Germline V gene sequence: CDR1 SGHTA, CDR2 FQGTGA. The trim removed 5 bases at V and 5 bases at J, leaving 9 bases unmatched. CDR3 sequence reads: CASSPSLAGGRETQYF. Here the CDR3 DNA reads TGTGCCAGCAGCCCGTCACTAGCGGGGGGTAGGGAGACCCAGTACTTC.